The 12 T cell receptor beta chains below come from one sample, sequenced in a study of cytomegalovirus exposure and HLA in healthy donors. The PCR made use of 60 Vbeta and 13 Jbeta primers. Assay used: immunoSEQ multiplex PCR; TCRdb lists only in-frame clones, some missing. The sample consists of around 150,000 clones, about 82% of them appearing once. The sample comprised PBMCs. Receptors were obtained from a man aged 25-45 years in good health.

The CDR3 nucleotides read TGTGCCAGCAGCCCCCGACTGGCCTTCTCCTACAATGAGCAGTTCTTC. This codes for CASSPRLAFSYNEQFF. The V gene is TRBV11-2, the J gene TRBJ2-1; D unclear. This CDR3 contains 16 residues. The germline V and J ends were trimmed by 5 bases and 0 bases, with 14 bases remaining between them. Germline V gene sequence: CDR1 SGHAT, CDR2 FQNNGV.

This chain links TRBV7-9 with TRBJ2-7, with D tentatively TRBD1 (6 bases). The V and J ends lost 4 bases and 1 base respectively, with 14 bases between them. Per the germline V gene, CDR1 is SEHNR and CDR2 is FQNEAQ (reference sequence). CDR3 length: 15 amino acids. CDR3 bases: TGTGCCAGCAGCTGGACAGAAGCCGTATCCTACGAGCAGTACTTC. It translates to CASSWTEAVSYEQYF.

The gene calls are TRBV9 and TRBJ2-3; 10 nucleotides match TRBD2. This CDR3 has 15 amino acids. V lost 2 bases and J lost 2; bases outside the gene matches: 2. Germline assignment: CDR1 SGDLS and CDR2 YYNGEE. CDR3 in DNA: TGTGCCAGCAGCGTTAGCGGGAGGCCCACAGATACGCAGTATTTT. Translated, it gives CASSVSGRPTDTQYF.

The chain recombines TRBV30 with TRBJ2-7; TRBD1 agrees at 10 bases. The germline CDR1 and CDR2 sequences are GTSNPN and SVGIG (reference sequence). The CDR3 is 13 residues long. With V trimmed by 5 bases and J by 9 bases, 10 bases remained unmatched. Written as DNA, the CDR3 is TGTGCCTGGTCTGACCGGGACAGGGGAGGGCAGTACTTC. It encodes CAWSDRDRGGQYF.

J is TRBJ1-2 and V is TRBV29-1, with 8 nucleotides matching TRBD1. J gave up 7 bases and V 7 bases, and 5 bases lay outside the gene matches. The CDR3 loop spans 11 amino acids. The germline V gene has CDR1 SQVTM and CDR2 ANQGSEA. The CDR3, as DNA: TGCAGCGGTCAGGGGGCGGGTGGCTACACCTTC. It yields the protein CSGQGAGGYTF.

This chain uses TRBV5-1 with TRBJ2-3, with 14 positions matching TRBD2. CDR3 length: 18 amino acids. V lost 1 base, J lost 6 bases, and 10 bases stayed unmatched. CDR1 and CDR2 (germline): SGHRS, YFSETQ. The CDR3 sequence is CASSLFPGTSGSRDTQYF. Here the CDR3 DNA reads TGCGCCAGCAGCTTGTTTCCGGGGACTAGCGGGAGTCGGGATACGCAGTATTTT.

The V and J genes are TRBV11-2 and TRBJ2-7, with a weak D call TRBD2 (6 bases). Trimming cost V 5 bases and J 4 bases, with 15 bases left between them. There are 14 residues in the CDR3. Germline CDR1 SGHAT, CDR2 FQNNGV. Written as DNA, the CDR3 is TGTGCCAGCAGCCAGCGCGGGGCGGGTTACGAGCAGTACTTC. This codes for CASSQRGAGYEQYF.

As DNA, the CDR3 is TGTGCCAGCAGCTTAGGGTTCGGGGTTAGCAATCAGCCCCAGCATTTT. It is translated as CASSLGFGVSNQPQHF. The chain carries TRBV7-9 and TRBJ1-5, with D unclear. The CDR3 loop spans 16 amino acids. V was shortened by 1 base and J by 0 bases, with 10 bases between the two germline ends. CDR1 is SEHNR, CDR2 FQNEAQ, per germline (reference sequence). Full variable domain (outside the CDR3, taken from reference TRBV7-9 and TRBJ1-5): DTGVSQNPRHKITKRGQNVTFRCDPISEHNRLYWYRQTLGQGPEFLTYFQNEAQLEKSRLLSDRFSAERPKGSFSTLEIQRTEQGDSAMYLCASSLGFGVSNQPQHFGDGTRLSIL.

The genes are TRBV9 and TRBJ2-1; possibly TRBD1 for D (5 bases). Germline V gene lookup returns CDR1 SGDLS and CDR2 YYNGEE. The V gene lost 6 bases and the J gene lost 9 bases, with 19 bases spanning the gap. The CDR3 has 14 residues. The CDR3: CASTEGVAWGEQFF. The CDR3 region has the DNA TGTGCCAGCACCGAAGGGGTGGCCTGGGGTGAGCAGTTCTTC.

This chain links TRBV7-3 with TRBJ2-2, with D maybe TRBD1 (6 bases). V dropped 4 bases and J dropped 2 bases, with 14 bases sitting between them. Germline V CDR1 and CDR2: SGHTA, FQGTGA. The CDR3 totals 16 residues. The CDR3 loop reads CASSSFDRSNTGELFF. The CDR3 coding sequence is TGTGCCAGCAGCTCCTTCGACAGGAGTAACACCGGGGAGCTGTTTTTT. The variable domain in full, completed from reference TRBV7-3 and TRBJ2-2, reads GAGVSQTPSNKVTEKGKYVELRCDPISGHTALYWYRQSLGQGPEFLIYFQGTGAADDSGLPNDRFFAVRPEGSVSTLKIQRTERGDSAVYLCASSSFDRSNTGELFFGEGSRLTVL.

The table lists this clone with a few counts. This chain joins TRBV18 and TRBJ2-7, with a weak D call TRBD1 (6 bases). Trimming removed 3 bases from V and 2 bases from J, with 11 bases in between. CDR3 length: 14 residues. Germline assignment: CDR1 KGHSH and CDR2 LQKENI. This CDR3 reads CASSPTGFAYEQYF. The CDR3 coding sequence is TGTGCCAGCTCACCCACAGGGTTTGCCTACGAGCAGTACTTC.

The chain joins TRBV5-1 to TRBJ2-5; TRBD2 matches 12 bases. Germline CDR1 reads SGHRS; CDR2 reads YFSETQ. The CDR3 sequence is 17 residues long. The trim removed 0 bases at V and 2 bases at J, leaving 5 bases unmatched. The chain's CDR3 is CASSLGGLAGQQETQYF. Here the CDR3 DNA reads TGCGCCAGCAGCTTGGGGGGACTAGCGGGTCAACAAGAGACCCAGTACTTC.